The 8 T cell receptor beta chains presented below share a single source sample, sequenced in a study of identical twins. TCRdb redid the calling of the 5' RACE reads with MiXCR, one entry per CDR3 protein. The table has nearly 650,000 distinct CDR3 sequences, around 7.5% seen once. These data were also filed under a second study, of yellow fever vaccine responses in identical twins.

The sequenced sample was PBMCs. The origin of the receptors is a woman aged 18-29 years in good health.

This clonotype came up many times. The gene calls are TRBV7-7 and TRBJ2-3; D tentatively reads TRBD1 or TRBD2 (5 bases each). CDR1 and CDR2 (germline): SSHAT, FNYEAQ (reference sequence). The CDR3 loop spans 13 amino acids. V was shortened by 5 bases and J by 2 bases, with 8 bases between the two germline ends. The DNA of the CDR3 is TGTGCCAGCAGCCGGGGCAACACAGATACGCAGTATTTT. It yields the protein CASSRGNTDTQYF. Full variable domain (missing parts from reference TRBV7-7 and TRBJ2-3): GAGVSQSPRYKVTKRGQDVTLRCDPISSHATLYWYQQALGQGPEFLTYFNYEAQPDKSGLPSDRFSAERPEGSISTLTIQRTEQRDSAMYRCASSRGNTDTQYFGPGTRLTVL.

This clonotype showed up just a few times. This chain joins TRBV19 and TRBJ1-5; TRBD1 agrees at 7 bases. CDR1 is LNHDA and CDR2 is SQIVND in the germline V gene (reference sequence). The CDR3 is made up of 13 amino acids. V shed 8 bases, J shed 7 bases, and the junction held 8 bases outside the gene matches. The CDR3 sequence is CASEGQVGQPQHF. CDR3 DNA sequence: TGTGCCAGTGAAGGACAGGTTGGCCAGCCCCAGCATTTT. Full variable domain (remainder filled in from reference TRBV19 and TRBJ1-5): DGGITQSPKYLFRKEGQNVTLSCEQNLNHDAMYWYRQDPGQGLRLIYYSQIVNDFQKGDIAEGYSVSREKKESFPLTVTSAQKNPTAFYLCASEGQVGQPQHFGDGTRLSIL.

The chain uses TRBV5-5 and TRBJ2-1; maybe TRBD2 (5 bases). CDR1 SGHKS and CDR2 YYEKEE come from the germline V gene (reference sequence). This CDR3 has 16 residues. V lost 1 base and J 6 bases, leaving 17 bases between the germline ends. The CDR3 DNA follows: TGTGCCAGCAGCTTGATGTGGGAGTATTCGGGCAATGAGCAGTTCTTC. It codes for CASSLMWEYSGNEQFF.

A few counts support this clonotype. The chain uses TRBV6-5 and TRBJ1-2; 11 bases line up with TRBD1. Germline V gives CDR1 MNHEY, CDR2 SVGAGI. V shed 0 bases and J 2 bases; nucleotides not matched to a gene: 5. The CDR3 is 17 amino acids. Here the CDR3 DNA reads TGTGCCAGCAGTTACTCTCCGGGACAGGGGGGGAACTATGGCTACACCTTC. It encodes CASSYSPGQGGNYGYTF.

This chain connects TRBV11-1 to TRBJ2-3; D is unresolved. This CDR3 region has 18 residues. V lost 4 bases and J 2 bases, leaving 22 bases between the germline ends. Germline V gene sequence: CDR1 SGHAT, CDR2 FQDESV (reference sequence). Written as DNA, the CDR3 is TGTGCCAGCAGCTCCTACGATCTGAGGCGCGCGCTCACAGATACGCAGTATTTT. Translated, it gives CASSSYDLRRALTDTQYF. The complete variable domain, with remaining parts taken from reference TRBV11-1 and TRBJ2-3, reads EAEVAQSPRYKITEKSQAVAFWCDPISGHATLYWYRQILGQGPELLVQFQDESVVDDSQLPKDRFSAERLKGVDSTLKIQPAELGDSAMYLCASSSYDLRRALTDTQYFGPGTRLTVL.

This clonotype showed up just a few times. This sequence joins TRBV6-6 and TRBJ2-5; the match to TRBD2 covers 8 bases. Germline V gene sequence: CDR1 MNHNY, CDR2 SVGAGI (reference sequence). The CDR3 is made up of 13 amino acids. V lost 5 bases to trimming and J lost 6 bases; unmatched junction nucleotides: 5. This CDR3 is CASSNRGGQTQYF. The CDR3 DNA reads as TGTGCCAGCAGTAACCGGGGGGGTCAGACCCAGTACTTC.

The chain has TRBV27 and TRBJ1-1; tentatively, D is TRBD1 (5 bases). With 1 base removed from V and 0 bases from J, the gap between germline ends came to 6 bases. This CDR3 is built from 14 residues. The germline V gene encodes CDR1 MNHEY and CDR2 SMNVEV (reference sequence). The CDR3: CASSLWGMNTEAFF. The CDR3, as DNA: TGTGCCAGCAGTTTATGGGGCATGAACACTGAAGCTTTCTTT.

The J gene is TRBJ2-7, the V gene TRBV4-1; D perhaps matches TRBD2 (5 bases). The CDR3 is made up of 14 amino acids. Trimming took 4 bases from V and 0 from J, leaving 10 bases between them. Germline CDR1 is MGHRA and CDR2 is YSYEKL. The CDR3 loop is CASSPFRGSYEQYF. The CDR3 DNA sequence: TGCGCCAGCAGCCCCTTTCGGGGCTCCTACGAGCAGTACTTC.